What follows describes a single T cell receptor (beta chain). This sample stems from a study of PD-1 blockade in mismatch repair-deficient tumors. Profiled with immunoSEQ multiplex PCR; TCRdb holds only in-frame clones, not every one. The profile covers 50,000 or so clones, with around 77% appearing a single time and 3% to 4% taken by the ten largest. The CDR3 runs 13 residues. V lost 7 bases to trimming and J lost 5 bases; unmatched junction nucleotides: 5. CDR1 is ENHRY, CDR2 SYGVKD, per germline. The sequence came from an adult with mismatch repair-deficient cancer. The chain joins TRBV10-3 to TRBJ1-5; 7 nucleotides line up with TRBD1. The source material was PBMCs, sampled before pembrolizumab treatment. CDR3: CAIKGTDDQPQHF. The CDR3 DNA sequence: TGTGCCATCAAAGGGACAGACGATCAGCCCCAGCATTTT.